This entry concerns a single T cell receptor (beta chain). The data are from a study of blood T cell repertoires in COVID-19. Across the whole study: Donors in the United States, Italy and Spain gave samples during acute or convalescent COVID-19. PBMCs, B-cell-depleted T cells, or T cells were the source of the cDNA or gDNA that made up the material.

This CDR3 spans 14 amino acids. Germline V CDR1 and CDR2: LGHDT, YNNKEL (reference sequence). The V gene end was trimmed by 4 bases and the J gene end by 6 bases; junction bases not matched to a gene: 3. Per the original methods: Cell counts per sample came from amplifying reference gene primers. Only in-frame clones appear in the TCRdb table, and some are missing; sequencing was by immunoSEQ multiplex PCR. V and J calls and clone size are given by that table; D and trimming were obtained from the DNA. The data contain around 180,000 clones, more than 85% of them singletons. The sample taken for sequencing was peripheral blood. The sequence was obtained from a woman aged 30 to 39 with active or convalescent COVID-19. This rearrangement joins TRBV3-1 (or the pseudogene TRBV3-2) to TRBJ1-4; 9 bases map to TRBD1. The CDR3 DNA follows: TGTGCCAGCAGCCTCGGGACAGGGTATGAAAAACTGTTTTTT. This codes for CASSLGTGYEKLFF.